This T cell receptor beta chain appears in the sequencing data of a study of shared clonotypes between healthy human individuals. About the study: A couple of women and a few men aged 18 to 49 made up the donors.

Libraries were prepared by immunoSEQ multiplex PCR; TCRdb keeps only in-frame clonotypes and omits some of them. The table lists a few million clones, 90% to 95% of them singletons. The table lists this clone with a count of one. No antigen is known for it. The split of CD4+ cells yielded CD45RA+ naive and CD45RA-negative memory subsets. V shed 5 bases and J 6 bases; nucleotides not matched to a gene: 19. Germline V gene lookup returns CDR1 LGHNA and CDR2 YSLEER. The CDR3 loop spans 18 amino acids. Overall study findings and caveats: Clonotype sharing across donors was expected to vary with sequencing depth.

The source material was naive CD4+ T cells from PBMCs. Subset denoted: CD45RA+ positively selected. This receptor was obtained from a man between 18 and 29 years old in good health. Some clones in this sample may be carry-over from other donors' samples. V is TRBV4-3 and J is TRBJ2-3; 8 nucleotides match TRBD1. CDR3 coding DNA: TGCGCCAGCAGCACAAACCAAAATAACAGGGGGAGTTTGGATACGCAGTATTTT. It codes for CASSTNQNNRGSLDTQYF.